The 18 T cell receptor beta chains listed next were all sequenced from one sample in a study of shared clonotypes between healthy human individuals (dated by TCRdb to about 2020). Library preparation employed the immunoSEQ multiplex PCR assay. In TCRdb, the immuneACCESS table is reduced to in-frame sequences with V and J assigned. These tables do not hold every clone; where another copy was compared, an unresolved V gene accounts for under half, and the others remain unexplained. In this sample the table shows about 1 million clones, about 77% of which occur a single time. The top ten clonotypes cover approximately 1.5% of the sample. The sequencing sample was made of memory CD4+ T cells sorted from blood. The cell subset or site label, read with the paper, signifies: CD45RA-negative fraction. Receptors originate from a man aged 18 to 35 in good health.

V gene TRBV7-2 combines with J gene TRBJ2-7, with D perhaps TRBD2 (6 bases). The germline V gene has CDR1 SGHTA and CDR2 FQGNSA. This CDR3 has 16 residues. V lost 5 bases, J lost 2 bases, and 19 bases lay in between. In nucleotides, the CDR3 is TGTGCCAGCAGCCCCTCGGCGGGACGAGCCACCTACGAGCAGTACTTC. Its translation: CASSPSAGRATYEQYF.

The CDR3 nucleotides read TGTGCCAGCTCCCGGTTCGAGCGGGGCGAGCAGTACTTC. This translates into CASSRFERGEQYF. The chain links TRBV18 to TRBJ2-7, with TRBD2 identical over 7 bases. The CDR3 has 13 amino acids. The ends lost 6 bases at V and 6 bases at J; junction bases unmatched: 8. Germline V gene data show CDR1 as KGHSH and CDR2 as LQKENI.

This clone was seen a handful of times. The chain is built from TRBV10-3 and TRBJ2-2, with TRBD2 as a possible D gene (6 bases). CDR3 length: 16 amino acids. V lost 0 bases and J lost 5, with 13 bases in between. Germline values: CDR1 ENHRY, CDR2 SYGVKD. The CDR3, as DNA: TGTGCCATCAGTGAGTCGGTCGGGAGTGCTACCGGGGAGCTGTTTTTT. This gives the protein CAISESVGSATGELFF.

As to this clone: Given a much more abundant clone one base away, this may be a read error. The same CDR3 arises from other DNA sequences in this sample as well. The chain combines TRBV6-6 with TRBJ2-1, with a tentative D call TRBD2 (5 bases). The CDR3 is made up of 16 amino acids. Per the germline V gene, CDR1 is MNHNY and CDR2 is SVGAGI (reference sequence). V gave up 0 bases and J gave up 0 bases, with 9 bases separating them. The CDR3 loop reads CASSYSRRDSYNEQFF. The DNA for the CDR3 is TGTGCCAGCAGTTACTCGCGTCGGGACTCCTACAATGAGCAGTTCTTC.

This clone occurred a few times. J is TRBJ1-3 and V is TRBV6-5, with D perhaps matching TRBD1 (5 bases). Looked up from germline, CDR1 is MNHEY and CDR2 is SVGAGI. The CDR3 consists of 14 residues. V lost 5 bases to trimming and J lost 0 bases, with 8 bases between them. The CDR3 coding sequence is TGTGCCAGCAGTGGGACTGTCTCTGGAAACACCATATATTTT. Its protein is CASSGTVSGNTIYF.

The chain uses TRBV27 and TRBJ2-2; D call uncertain. Germline-derived CDR1 and CDR2 are MNHEY and SMNVEV (reference sequence). V lost 6 bases and J 4 bases, leaving 15 bases between the germline ends. This CDR3 contains 15 residues. This chain's CDR3 is CASRPDISGTGELFF. CDR3 coding DNA: TGTGCCAGCAGACCCGACATATCGGGCACCGGGGAGCTGTTTTTT.

V usage is TRBV6-5 and J usage is TRBJ2-2; D could derive from TRBD1 or TRBD2 (5 bases each). V lost 6 bases and J lost 7, with 12 bases in between. Germline lookup yields CDR1 MNHEY and CDR2 SVGAGI. There are 13 residues in the CDR3. The chain's CDR3 is CASRQAEVGELFF. The CDR3 DNA reads TGTGCCAGCAGACAGGCGGAGGTCGGGGAGCTGTTTTTT.

The chain links TRBV9 to TRBJ2-3, with D unclear. Germline lookup yields CDR1 SGDLS and CDR2 YYNGEE. Trimming took off 4 bases at V and 0 bases at J, with 12 bases between the two ends. The CDR3 length is 15 residues. Here the CDR3 DNA reads TGTGCCAGCAGCCCCTCCGTCCGTAGCACAGATACGCAGTATTTT. It translates to CASSPSVRSTDTQYF.

In this sample, this clone turned up many times. This rearrangement joins TRBV5-4 to TRBJ2-2, with a possible D match to TRBD2 (6 bases). The germline CDR1 and CDR2 sequences are SGHNT and YYREEE (reference sequence). The CDR3 is 16 amino acids. Trimming stripped 3 bases from V and 4 bases from J, with 16 bases between. This chain's CDR3 is CASSSESGPGTGELFF. For the CDR3, the DNA is TGTGCCAGCAGCTCTGAAAGCGGGCCAGGCACCGGGGAGCTGTTTTTT. The complete variable domain, with remaining parts taken from reference TRBV5-4 and TRBJ2-2, reads ETGVTQSPTHLIKTRGQQVTLRCSSQSGHNTVSWYQQALGQGPQFIFQYYREEENGRGNFPPRFSGLQFPNYSSELNVNALELDDSALYLCASSSESGPGTGELFFGEGSRLTVL.

V and J are TRBV6-1 and TRBJ1-1, with D possibly matching TRBD1 (5 bases). Germline V lookup: CDR1 MNHNS, CDR2 SASEGT. Trimming shortened V by 5 bases and J by 7 bases, and 11 bases separated the two germline ends. The CDR3 is 12 amino acids. The CDR3 DNA reads TGTGCCAGCAGTACAGGACTGGGTGAAGCTTTCTTT. This codes for CASSTGLGEAFF.

The genes are TRBV5-5 and TRBJ1-1; TRBD1 matches 7 bases. The CDR3 contains 13 residues. After removal of 5 bases from V and 4 bases from J, the junction contained 5 bases not matched to a gene. Per germline, CDR1 SGHKS and CDR2 YYEKEE (reference sequence). The CDR3 DNA follows: TGTGCCAGCAGTCCGGGACAGATCACTGAAGCTTTCTTT. It yields the protein CASSPGQITEAFF.

The chain carries TRBV2 and TRBJ2-5; unclear D gene. V was shortened by 8 bases and J by 1 base, with 8 bases between the two germline ends. This CDR3 spans 12 amino acids. Germline CDR1 is SNHLY and CDR2 is FYNNEI. CDR3 region: CASGRLQETQYF. For the CDR3, the DNA is TGTGCCAGCGGTAGGCTCCAAGAGACCCAGTACTTC.

The genes are TRBV6-1 and TRBJ2-3; tentatively, D is TRBD2 (5 bases). Looked up from germline, CDR1 is MNHNS and CDR2 is SASEGT. CDR3 size: 14 residues. V lost 4 bases to trimming and J lost 4 bases, with 12 bases between them. The CDR3 sequence is CASSATRRSDTQYF. The CDR3 DNA sequence: TGTGCCAGCAGTGCAACAAGGAGGTCAGATACGCAGTATTTT.

This clone was counted a few times. This sequence joins TRBV29-1 and TRBJ1-1; maybe TRBD1 (5 bases). The CDR3 is 14 residues long. V shed 6 bases and J shed 2 bases, with 16 bases lying between them. Germline V lookup: CDR1 SQVTM, CDR2 ANQGSEA. CDR3 amino acids: CSVGHSTGNTEAFF. In DNA form, the CDR3 reads TGCAGCGTCGGACATTCGACGGGTAACACTGAAGCTTTCTTT.

J is TRBJ2-2 and V is TRBV2; D not resolved. The V gene lost 6 bases and the J gene lost 0 bases, with 8 bases spanning the gap. The germline gives CDR1 SNHLY, CDR2 FYNNEI. The CDR3 is 14 residues long. Here the CDR3 reads CASRLNSNTGELFF. Written as DNA, the CDR3 is TGTGCCAGCAGACTAAACTCGAACACCGGGGAGCTGTTTTTT.

The rearrangement uses TRBV2 and TRBJ2-5; no reliable D call. CDR1 is SNHLY and CDR2 is FYNNEI in the germline V gene. The CDR3 sequence is 11 residues long. V was cut by 6 bases and J by 5 bases, with 7 bases left in between. The CDR3 loop is CASRSVETQYF. The CDR3 DNA is TGTGCCAGCAGGTCCGTGGAGACCCAGTACTTC.

This clone turned up a few times. This rearrangement joins TRBV4-2 to TRBJ1-2; a weak D match, TRBD1 (6 bases). Germline V gene data show CDR1 as LGHNA and CDR2 as YNFKEQ. V was shortened by 6 bases and J by 4 bases, with 18 bases between the two germline ends. The CDR3 covers 15 residues. The CDR3: CASRPSGELGYGYTF. The CDR3 nucleotides are TGTGCCAGCAGGCCGTCAGGGGAATTGGGCTATGGCTACACCTTC.

This chain joins TRBV5-1 and TRBJ2-7; 9 bases map to TRBD1. This CDR3 is 15 amino acids long. Trimming removed 0 bases from V and 3 bases from J; junction bases left unmatched: 4. Germline V gene data show CDR1 as SGHRS and CDR2 as YFSETQ. The CDR3 sequence: CASSLGDRVVYEQYF. CDR3 DNA: TGCGCCAGCAGCTTGGGGGACAGGGTTGTCTACGAGCAGTACTTC.